This T cell receptor (beta chain) was identified in a study of blood T cell repertoires in COVID-19. Turning to the study itself: Italy, Spain and the United States were the sources of the convalescent and acute COVID-19 samples.

In germline, CDR1 is KGHSH, CDR2 LQKENI. V was cut by 5 bases and J by 3 bases, with 11 bases left in between. The length of the CDR3 is 15 residues. TCRdb's copy holds only in-frame clones and misses some; the assay was immunoSEQ multiplex PCR. The sample holds roughly 280,000 clones, 84% seen once. Sequencing was performed on peripheral blood. The V call is TRBV18, the J call TRBJ1-6; possibly TRBD1 for D (6 bases). This clonotype was sampled from a man in his 60s with acute or convalescent COVID-19. The CDR3 reads CASSGGQNYNSPLHF. The CDR3 coding sequence is TGTGCCAGCTCAGGAGGACAGAACTATAATTCACCCCTCCACTTT.